In this sample, the clone carrying this T cell receptor (beta chain) turned up a few times. What it binds is unknown. These data belong to a study of T-cell reconstitution after alpha-beta-depleted transplantation in children. General study results and limits: Surviving recipient T cells and thymic progenitors accounted for the high day-60 TCRbeta diversity observed in some patients. Hyperexpanded clones declined; after one year, newly produced T cells mostly supplied diversity. Reported findings indicate that, about two months after transplant, alpha-beta T cells came from several hundred expanded clones, which were derived from non-depleted graft cells.

During its preparation, the TCRbeta library received unique molecular identifiers. TCRdb reprocessed the PCR reads with MiXCR, giving one entry per CDR3 protein. The data contain some 840,000 distinct CDR3 sequences, approximately 15% of them seen just once; the ten biggest clones take up approximately 5%. This receptor was taken from a male patient younger than 18 who had a stem cell transplant for acute lymphoblastic leukemia, so the T cells may come from the graft donor. Sequencing was performed on PBMCs, mostly from graft donor cells, taken 360 days after TCRalphabeta/CD19-depleted stem cell transplant.

The CDR3 sequence: CASGRTSGRLSSYEQYF. Written as DNA, the CDR3 is TGTGCCAGCGGGAGAACTAGCGGGAGGTTAAGCTCCTACGAGCAGTACTTC. The chain has TRBV6-1 and TRBJ2-7; TRBD2 aligns across 12 bases. CDR3 size: 17 residues. Germline V gives CDR1 MNHNS, CDR2 SASEGT. V trimming: 8 bases; J trimming: 0 bases; junction bases outside the gene matches: 11.